Below, 24 T cell receptor beta chains from the same sample are listed, as sequenced in a study of Ad26.COV2.S vaccination and SARS-CoV-2 variants. Clones were sequenced by immunoSEQ multiplex PCR, and TCRdb holds only the in-frame ones, with some missing. The sample includes about 350,000 clones, 86% of them seen just once. Stated treatment: approximately 18 received Ad26.COV2.S at low or high dose, single or two shots; about five received placebo; per-sample allocation not given. All samples were drawn on day 63, counting from the first vaccine or placebo injection. Specimen: peripheral blood, collected in a trial of Ad26.COV2.S vaccine versus placebo. The receptor source for this set is a person between 18 and 60 years old who received the Ad26.COV2.S COVID-19 vaccine or a placebo.

CDR3 amino acids: CASRTVRTGELFF. DNA for the CDR3: TGTGCCAGCAGGACGGTGCGCACCGGGGAGCTGTTTTTT. V gene TRBV6-5 combines with J gene TRBJ2-2; D remains ambiguous. Between the trimmed V and J ends, which lost 6 bases and 4 bases, there was a span of 9 bases. The germline V gene encodes CDR1 MNHEY and CDR2 SVGAGI. The CDR3 totals 13 residues.

The chain's CDR3 is CATSPGSRETQYF. CDR3 sequence (DNA): TGTGCCACCTCCCCCGGGAGTCGGGAGACCCAGTACTTC. The chain recombines TRBV19 with TRBJ2-5, with D tentatively TRBD2 (6 bases). V lost 10 bases and J lost 5, with 17 bases in between. This CDR3 spans 13 amino acids. The V gene's germline CDR1 is LNHDA and CDR2 SQIVND (reference sequence). Combining the CDR3 with reference TRBV19 and TRBJ2-5 gives the whole variable domain DGGITQSPKYLFRKEGQNVTLSCEQNLNHDAMYWYRQDPGQGLRLIYYSQIVNDFQKGDIAEGYSVSREKKESFPLTVTSAQKNPTAFYLCATSPGSRETQYFGPGTRLLVL.

The chain links TRBV19 to TRBJ1-4; no clear D. Trimming stripped 2 bases from V and 3 bases from J, with 10 bases between. Germline values: CDR1 LNHDA, CDR2 SQIVND (reference sequence). This CDR3 contains 15 residues. CDR3 DNA: TGTGCCAGTAGTATAAGTAATTCCGCTAATGAAAAACTGTTTTTT. This sequence encodes CASSISNSANEKLFF.

The CDR3 DNA reads TGTGCCAGCAGCTTAGTGTTCTTAGCGGGGGGGGCGGGCACCGGGGAGCTGTTTTTT. Encoded protein: CASSLVFLAGGAGTGELFF. The V call is TRBV7-2, the J call TRBJ2-2; 11 bases align to TRBD2. Trimming removed 1 base from V and 4 bases from J; junction bases left unmatched: 11. Looked up from germline, CDR1 is SGHTA and CDR2 is FQGNSA. This CDR3 contains 19 residues.

V is TRBV12-3 or TRBV12-4 and J is TRBJ1-1; the match to TRBD1 covers 7 bases. The CDR3 has 13 residues. V was pared by 2 bases and J by 7 bases, with 4 bases of the junction left unmatched. The CDR3 DNA sequence: TGTGCCAGCAGTTTATTCAGGGGGAGTGAAGCTTTCTTT. Its protein is CASSLFRGSEAFF.

This clone was counted once. The chain uses TRBV7-2 and TRBJ1-3; D not certain. The CDR3 sequence is 16 residues long. The germline V gene has CDR1 SGHTA and CDR2 FQGNSA. Trimming took 0 bases from V and 0 from J, leaving 9 bases between them. CDR3 amino acids: CASSLAPANSGNTIYF. The CDR3 bases are TGTGCCAGCAGCTTAGCGCCGGCCAACTCTGGAAACACCATATATTTT.

This chain links TRBV7-2 with TRBJ2-1, with a tentative D call TRBD1 (5 bases). V lost 7 bases and J 7 bases, leaving 17 bases between the germline ends. Germline CDR1 reads SGHTA; CDR2 reads FQGNSA. The CDR3 is 14 amino acids. The CDR3 DNA is TGTGCCAGCACCCCGGCTAGGGGTGTGAATGAGCAGTTCTTC. It specifies CASTPARGVNEQFF.

The rearrangement links TRBV28 to TRBJ2-3, with 9 bases identical to TRBD2. J gave up 4 bases and V 6 bases, and 8 bases lay outside the gene matches. CDR1 is MDHEN, CDR2 SYDVKM, per germline. CDR3 length: 15 amino acids. CDR3 amino acids: CASSIRAGGADTQYF. The CDR3, as DNA: TGTGCCAGCAGCATCCGAGCGGGAGGCGCAGATACGCAGTATTTT. Variable domain in full (rest from reference TRBV28 and TRBJ2-3): DVKVTQSSRYLVKRTGEKVFLECVQDMDHENMFWYRQDPGLGLRLIYFSYDVKMKEKGDIPEGYSVSREKKERFSLILESASTNQTSMYLCASSIRAGGADTQYFGPGTRLTVL.

This sequence joins TRBV6-2 or TRBV6-3 and TRBJ1-1, with TRBD1 matching 8 bases. V lost 0 bases and J lost 2; bases outside the gene matches: 5. The CDR3 covers 16 residues. Germline V CDR1 and CDR2: MNHEY, SVGEGT. The DNA for the CDR3 is TGTGCCAGCAGTTACTCGACAGGGGAAGTTAACACTGAAGCTTTCTTT. It yields the protein CASSYSTGEVNTEAFF.

The gene calls are TRBV7-9 and TRBJ2-5; tentatively, D is TRBD2 (6 bases). Deletions cut 2 bases from V and 5 bases from J, with 15 bases between. Germline V gene lookup returns CDR1 SEHNR and CDR2 FQNEAQ (reference sequence). The CDR3 length is 15 residues. The CDR3 DNA reads TGTGCCAGCAGCTTAACGTTGCGGGGCGGGGAGACCCAGTACTTC. This codes for CASSLTLRGGETQYF. The full variable domain, in which reference TRBV7-9 and TRBJ2-5 provide the parts outside the CDR3, is DTGVSQNPRHKITKRGQNVTFRCDPISEHNRLYWYRQTLGQGPEFLTYFQNEAQLEKSRLLSDRFSAERPKGSFSTLEIQRTEQGDSAMYLCASSLTLRGGETQYFGPGTRLLVL.

The rearrangement links TRBV28 to TRBJ2-7; perhaps TRBD1 as D (5 bases). CDR1 is MDHEN, CDR2 SYDVKM, per germline. With 6 bases removed from V and 5 bases from J, the gap between germline ends came to 14 bases. The CDR3 is 13 amino acids. CDR3 in DNA: TGTGCCAGCAGCCTCAACCCCAGGGACGAGCAGTACTTC. It specifies CASSLNPRDEQYF.

This sequence joins TRBV7-8 and TRBJ1-2, with TRBD1 matching 8 bases. Germline trimming cut 5 bases from V and 4 bases from J; bases unmatched to any gene: 3. CDR3 length: 13 residues. CDR1 and CDR2 (germline): SGHVS, FQNEAQ. The CDR3 coding sequence is TGTGCCAGCAGCCGGACAGGGCCCTATGGCTACACCTTC. Translated: CASSRTGPYGYTF.

The chain couples TRBV28 to TRBJ1-6; D might be TRBD1 (5 bases). Looked up from germline, CDR1 is MDHEN and CDR2 is SYDVKM. Trimming stripped 5 bases from V and 11 bases from J, with 22 bases between. CDR3 length: 16 residues. The CDR3 spells CASSRGGYVAGPPLHF. CDR3 in DNA: TGTGCCAGCAGTCGGGGGGGATATGTTGCGGGGCCACCCCTCCACTTT. The full variable domain, completed using reference TRBV28 and TRBJ1-6, is DVKVTQSSRYLVKRTGEKVFLECVQDMDHENMFWYRQDPGLGLRLIYFSYDVKMKEKGDIPEGYSVSREKKERFSLILESASTNQTSMYLCASSRGGYVAGPPLHFGNGTRLTVT.

The rearrangement links TRBV10-3 to TRBJ2-4; D call uncertain. This CDR3 region has 15 residues. V dropped 6 bases and J dropped 0 bases, with 12 bases sitting between them. Germline assignment: CDR1 ENHRY and CDR2 SYGVKD. CDR3 in amino acids: CAISLSPGAKNIQYF. DNA for the CDR3: TGTGCCATCAGCCTGTCTCCGGGAGCCAAAAACATTCAGTACTTC.

The rearrangement joins TRBV5-4 to TRBJ2-7; 7 nucleotides agree with TRBD1. CDR3 length equals 15 residues. CDR1 is SGHNT and CDR2 is YYREEE in the germline V gene (reference sequence). The V and J ends lost 3 bases and 2 bases, in that order; junction bases with no gene match: 8. The CDR3 DNA is TGTGCCAGCAGCTCCCGAGGGGGCTTCCCCTACGAGCAGTACTTC. Amino acid sequence: CASSSRGGFPYEQYF.

The chain joins TRBV28 to TRBJ2-1; TRBD1 matches 8 bases. The CDR3 is 15 residues long. Germline V gives CDR1 MDHEN, CDR2 SYDVKM. The junction had 5 bases not matched to a gene; V was cut back by 7 bases and J by 0 bases. The CDR3: CASIRTGSSYNEQFF. The CDR3, as DNA: TGTGCCAGCATCCGGACAGGGAGCTCCTACAATGAGCAGTTCTTC.

This clone was detected once. The same CDR3 also results from other DNA sequences found in this sample. This chain uses TRBV4-3 with TRBJ2-7, with D maybe TRBD1 (5 bases). Germline V CDR1 and CDR2: LGHNA, YSLEER. The V and J ends lost 0 bases and 7 bases respectively, with 10 bases between them. The CDR3 runs to 13 residues. CDR3 residues: CASSQDAGYEQYF. The CDR3 nucleotides are TGCGCCAGCAGCCAAGATGCAGGGTATGAGCAGTACTTC.

The gene calls are TRBV7-9 and TRBJ2-1; 11 positions match TRBD2. With V trimmed by 6 bases and J by 7 bases, 2 bases remained unmatched. Germline CDR1 SEHNR, CDR2 FQNEAQ (reference sequence). CDR3 size: 13 residues. DNA of the CDR3: TGTGCCAGCAGACTAGCGGGAGAGAATGAGCAGTTCTTC. It yields the protein CASRLAGENEQFF.

This sequence joins TRBV9 and TRBJ2-2; a weak D match, TRBD2 (5 bases). Trimming removed 1 base at V and 4 bases at J, with 8 bases between. Germline lookup yields CDR1 SGDLS and CDR2 YYNGEE. The CDR3 totals 14 residues. Written as DNA, the CDR3 is TGTGCCAGCAGCGTAATAGGAGGCACCGGGGAGCTGTTTTTT. It is translated as CASSVIGGTGELFF.

The chain combines TRBV19 with TRBJ2-2, with 9 bases aligning to TRBD1. CDR1 LNHDA and CDR2 SQIVND come from the germline V gene (reference sequence). The CDR3 contains 14 residues. V was pared by 8 bases and J by 6 bases, with 7 bases of the junction left unmatched. CDR3 DNA: TGTGCCAGTGGGGGGACAGGGAGGTCCGGGGAGCTGTTTTTT. Amino acids: CASGGTGRSGELFF.

The rearrangement uses TRBV3-1 (or the pseudogene TRBV3-2) and TRBJ1-2, with TRBD1 identical over 7 bases. The CDR3 is 14 residues long. Germline V lookup: CDR1 LGHDT, CDR2 YNNKEL (reference sequence). Trimming took 0 bases from V and 8 from J; bases not matched to a gene: 6. The CDR3 protein is CASSQEKGARGYTF. The CDR3 nucleotides are TGTGCCAGCAGCCAAGAGAAGGGGGCGAGGGGCTACACCTTC.

The V call is TRBV18, the J call TRBJ2-5, with 10 bases lining up with TRBD1. This CDR3 comprises 13 residues. CDR1 and CDR2 (germline): KGHSH, LQKENI. V dropped 6 bases and J dropped 5; count of bases not matched to a gene: 3. The CDR3 DNA sequence: TGTGCCAGCTCGGACAGGGGGTCGGAGACCCAGTACTTC. Its translation is CASSDRGSETQYF.

The chain links TRBV7-2 to TRBJ1-2, with D possibly TRBD1 on 5 matching bases. Germline V CDR1 and CDR2: SGHTA, FQGNSA. This CDR3 region has 14 residues. With 0 bases removed from V and 4 bases from J, the gap between germline ends came to 9 bases. CDR3 in amino acids: CASSLAGRSYGYTF. The CDR3 DNA reads TGTGCCAGCAGCTTAGCGGGACGGAGCTATGGCTACACCTTC.

This chain connects TRBV4-1 to TRBJ2-6, with 8 bases that match TRBD2. CDR1 and CDR2 (germline): MGHRA, YSYEKL. V lost 4 bases, J lost 4 bases, and 18 bases stayed unmatched. CDR3 length: 20 amino acids. For the CDR3, the DNA is TGCGCCAGCAGCCTCACAAGGTCCCCGGGGGGGTATCTGGGGGCCAACGTCCTGACTTTC. Translated, it gives CASSLTRSPGGYLGANVLTF.